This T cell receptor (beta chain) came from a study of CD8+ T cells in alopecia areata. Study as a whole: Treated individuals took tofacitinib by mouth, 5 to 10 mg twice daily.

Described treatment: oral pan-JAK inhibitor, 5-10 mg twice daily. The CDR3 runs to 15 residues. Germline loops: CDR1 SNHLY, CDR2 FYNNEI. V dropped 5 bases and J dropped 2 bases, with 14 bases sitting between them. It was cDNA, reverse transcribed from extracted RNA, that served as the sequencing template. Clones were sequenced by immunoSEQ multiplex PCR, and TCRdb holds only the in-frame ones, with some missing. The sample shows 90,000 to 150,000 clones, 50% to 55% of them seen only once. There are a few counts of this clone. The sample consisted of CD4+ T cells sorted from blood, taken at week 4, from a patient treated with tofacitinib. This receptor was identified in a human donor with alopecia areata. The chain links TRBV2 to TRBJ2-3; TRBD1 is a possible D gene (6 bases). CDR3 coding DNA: TGTGCCAGCAGTTCCTCTGGACAGTACACAGATACGCAGTATTTT. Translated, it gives CASSSSGQYTDTQYF. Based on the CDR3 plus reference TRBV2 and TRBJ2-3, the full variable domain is EPEVTQTPSHQVTQMGQEVILRCVPISNHLYFYWYRQILGQKVEFLVSFYNNEISEKSEIFDDQFSVERPDGSNFTLKIRSTKLEDSAMYFCASSSSGQYTDTQYFGPGTRLTVL.